Sequencing of this T cell receptor beta chain was carried out in a study of shared clonotypes between healthy human individuals. Study details: Serving as donors were two women and a few men, whose ages spanned 18 to 49.

Genomic DNA from unsorted samples was obtained from 80 million to 100 million PBMCs (per sample). This CDR3 has 14 amino acids. Trimming removed 1 base at V and 6 bases at J, with 10 bases between. Germline V lookup: CDR1 SSHAT, CDR2 FNYEAQ (reference sequence). The repertoire was sequenced with immunoSEQ multiplex PCR; TCRdb's copy has only in-frame clones and lacks some. Counted here are more than 450,000 clones, 70% to 80% occurring once; the ten biggest clones make up roughly 13%. The chain couples TRBV7-7 to TRBJ2-1; tentatively, D is TRBD2 (5 bases). The sample comprised PBMCs. The sequence was obtained from a woman between 40 and 55 years old in good health. Some clones in this sample may be carry-over from other donors' samples. The CDR3: CASSLGTGSNEQFF. For the CDR3, the DNA is TGTGCCAGCAGCTTAGGTACGGGGAGCAATGAGCAGTTCTTC.